This T cell receptor beta chain was recorded in a study of CD4 T cells in relation to SARS-CoV-2 and coronaviruses. Sequencing was performed with immunoSEQ multiplex PCR; in TCRdb, only in-frame clones are kept and a portion is missing. The sample comprises approximately 31,000 clones, about three quarters of which are singletons, and 3% to 4% rests with the top ten. As regards this clone: Its antigen is unidentified.

Naive or memory CD4+ cells were cultured 1:1 with T cell-depleted PBMCs plus CEF. V trimming: 3 bases; J trimming: 0 bases; junction bases outside the gene matches: 3. From germline, CDR1 is SGHRS and CDR2 YFSETQ. The CDR3 covers 15 residues. Study conclusions and caveats: Each donor contributed either pre-pandemic or post-infection samples, not both.

The gene calls are TRBV5-1 and TRBJ2-1, with 7 bases matching TRBD2. The TCR was taken from an adult with COVID-19. The sample was memory CD4+ T cells from PBMCs, cultured in vitro. The CDR3 sequence: CASSWGGSSYNEQFF. The CDR3 region has the DNA TGCGCCAGCAGCTGGGGGGGAAGCTCCTACAATGAGCAGTTCTTC.